Shown below are 24 T cell receptor beta chains from a single sample sequenced in a study of cytomegalovirus exposure and HLA in healthy donors. The PCR employed 60 Vbeta primers together with 13 Jbeta primers. Profiled with immunoSEQ multiplex PCR; TCRdb holds only in-frame clones, not every one. Here the sample spans about 80,000 clones, 65% to 80% being singletons. Sequencing was done on a sample of PBMCs. Receptor source: a human donor in good health.

V is TRBV5-1 and J is TRBJ2-5, with 8 bases fitting TRBD1. The J call may be faulty, since TRBJ2-7 better matches the DNA end. The CDR3 is 15 residues long. CDR1 is SGHRS and CDR2 is YFSETQ in the germline V gene. Written as DNA, the CDR3 is TGCGCCAGCAGACTAACGACAGGGGAGACCTACGAGCAGTACTTC. The encoded protein is CASRLTTGETYEQYF.

The V call is TRBV27, the J call TRBJ1-6; D is perhaps TRBD1 (6 bases). Germline-derived CDR1 and CDR2 are MNHEY and SMNVEV (reference sequence). The CDR3 extends over 12 amino acids. Trimming left V 6 bases short and J 10 bases short, with 10 bases between. CDR3 sequence: CASRQGLSPLHF. CDR3 bases: TGTGCCAGCAGGCAGGGGTTATCACCCCTCCACTTT.

A few counts support this clone. A far larger clone differs by one base, so this is likely a read error. Other DNA sequences in this specimen translate into the identical CDR3. This chain connects TRBV6-5 to TRBJ2-7; 7 bases line up with TRBD1. Germline V gene sequence: CDR1 MNHEY, CDR2 SVGAGI. The CDR3 loop spans 12 amino acids. The CDR3 reads CASSFLQGEQYF. Written as DNA, the CDR3 is TGCGCCAGCAGTTTCCTACAGGGGGAGCAGTACTTC.

J is TRBJ2-6 and V is TRBV9, with 12 bases aligning to TRBD1. V lost 0 bases and J lost 4; bases outside the gene matches: 11. The CDR3 totals 20 residues. Germline lookup yields CDR1 SGDLS and CDR2 YYNGEE. The CDR3 here is CASSVVVGGQGAVGANVLTF. CDR3 DNA sequence: TGTGCCAGCAGCGTAGTCGTGGGGGGACAGGGGGCGGTAGGGGCCAACGTCCTGACTTTC.

In its sample, this clone was seen once. The chain has TRBV5-1 and TRBJ2-3; 8 bases are a match to TRBD2. Germline V lookup: CDR1 SGHRS, CDR2 YFSETQ. With 4 bases clipped from V and 1 base from J, the junction kept 5 bases outside the gene matches. The CDR3 spans 15 residues. DNA for the CDR3: TGCGCCAGCAGCCTCTTAGCGGGGCGCACAGATACGCAGTATTTT. Its translation: CASSLLAGRTDTQYF.

In the case of this clone: At one boundary the junction diverges from the germline segment, which might be a read error. The chain joins TRBV5-1 to TRBJ1-2, with D hard to call. Germline values: CDR1 SGHRS, CDR2 YFSETQ. CDR3 length: 15 residues. CDR3 amino acids: CASSLDIQTYYGYPF. CDR3 bases: TGCGCCAGCAGCTTGGACATACAAACGTACTATGGCTACCCCTTC. Using reference TRBV5-1 and TRBJ1-2 for the parts outside the CDR3, the full variable domain is KAGVTQTPRYLIKTRGQQVTLSCSPISGHRSVSWYQQTPGQGLQFLFEYFSETQRNKGNFPGRFSGRQFSNSRSEMNVSTLELGDSALYLCASSLDIQTYYGYPFGSGTRLTVV.

This sequence joins TRBV6-1 and TRBJ1-1, with D possibly being TRBD1 (5 bases). Trimming pared 3 bases from V and 4 bases from J, leaving 12 bases between. The CDR3 extends over 14 amino acids. Germline V gene data show CDR1 as MNHNS and CDR2 as SASEGT. CDR3 protein: CASSDGGLSTEAFF. CDR3 bases: TGTGCCAGCAGTGACGGGGGGTTGAGCACTGAAGCTTTCTTT.

The CDR3 protein is CASSLASGGNSYEQYF. The CDR3 nucleotides read TGCGCCAGCAGCTTGGCCTCGGGGGGTAACTCCTACGAGCAGTACTTC. This chain connects TRBV5-1 to TRBJ2-7, with TRBD2 matching over 7 bases. Germline loops: CDR1 SGHRS, CDR2 YFSETQ. J gave up 0 bases and V 0 bases, and 6 bases lay outside the gene matches. This CDR3 region has 16 residues.

V gene TRBV12-5 combines with J gene TRBJ1-3; 9 nucleotides align to TRBD1. CDR1 is LGHNT and CDR2 is FRNRAP in the germline V gene. Losses at the gene ends were 2 bases for V and 4 bases for J; bases not matched to a gene: 6. The CDR3 is made up of 16 amino acids. The DNA of the CDR3 is TGTGCTAGTGGTTTGCTCCCGACAGGGGGAGGAAACACCATATATTTT. It codes for CASGLLPTGGGNTIYF.

The chain recombines TRBV10-3 with TRBJ2-3, with D possibly TRBD1 on 6 matching bases. Trimming stripped 4 bases from V and 2 bases from J, with 13 bases between. The CDR3 spans 15 residues. Germline values: CDR1 ENHRY, CDR2 SYGVKD. The CDR3 is CAISAQGTFTDTQYF. CDR3 sequence (DNA): TGTGCCATCAGTGCACAGGGCACCTTCACAGATACGCAGTATTTT.

The chain couples TRBV5-1 to TRBJ2-7, with 11 bases fitting TRBD1. The CDR3 contains 14 residues. Germline CDR1 and CDR2: SGHRS and YFSETQ. V shed 4 bases and J 4 bases; nucleotides not matched to a gene: 4. CDR3: CASSEGTGGYEQYF. The CDR3 DNA follows: TGCGCCAGCAGCGAAGGGACAGGGGGTTACGAGCAGTACTTC.

The gene calls are TRBV7-8 and TRBJ2-2, with D possibly being TRBD1 (5 bases). This CDR3 spans 15 amino acids. The germline V and J ends were trimmed by 2 bases and 9 bases, with 16 bases remaining between them. Germline V lookup: CDR1 SGHVS, CDR2 FQNEAQ. Written as DNA, the CDR3 is TGTGCCAGCAGCTTAAATAGACAGCCCTCGAGGGAGCTGTTTTTT. Protein: CASSLNRQPSRELFF.

This clone showed up just once. J is TRBJ1-1 and V is TRBV15; 7 bases line up with TRBD1. The CDR3 has 17 amino acids. Trimming took 0 bases from V and 2 from J; bases not matched to a gene: 9. Germline V CDR1 and CDR2: LNHNV, YYDKDF (reference sequence). The CDR3 region is CATSRDSRRDSNTEAFF. CDR3 nucleotides: TGTGCCACCAGCAGAGATTCGCGCCGGGACAGCAACACTGAAGCTTTCTTT.

V gene TRBV13 combines with J gene TRBJ2-1, with D tentatively TRBD1 (6 bases). Trimming left V 4 bases short and J 7 bases short, with 14 bases between. This CDR3 has 14 amino acids. The germline gives CDR1 PRHDT, CDR2 FYEKMQ (reference sequence). Here the CDR3 reads CASSSSEGENEQFF. The CDR3 bases are TGTGCCAGCAGCTCTAGTGAGGGGGAGAATGAGCAGTTCTTC.

Here the CDR3 reads CASSHGQGVTQPQHF. The CDR3 nucleotides read TGTGCCAGCAGCCACGGGCAGGGTGTTACTCAGCCCCAGCATTTT. This chain connects TRBV7-9 to TRBJ1-5; TRBD1 is a possible D gene (5 bases). This CDR3 contains 15 residues. Trimming shortened V by 5 bases and J by 6 bases, and 17 bases separated the two germline ends. Germline CDR1 and CDR2: SEHNR and FQNEAQ (reference sequence).

CDR3 nucleotides: TGTGCCAGCACGGGACAGCCAGAAGAGACCCAGTACTTC. It yields the protein CASTGQPEETQYF. The chain links TRBV6-5 to TRBJ2-5, with 7 bases that match TRBD1. The junction had 5 bases not matched to a gene; V was cut back by 7 bases and J by 3 bases. There are 13 residues in the CDR3. CDR1 is MNHEY, CDR2 SVGAGI, per germline.

Turning to this clone: Sequence at one end of the junction differs from germline and may be a read error. The chain recombines TRBV7-7 with TRBJ1-5; D is perhaps TRBD1 (5 bases). This CDR3 has 17 residues. Germline V gene sequence: CDR1 SSHAT, CDR2 FNYEAQ (reference sequence). The CDR3 here is CASSLAAREGGNQPQNF. Here the CDR3 DNA reads TGTGCTAGCAGCTTAGCGGCCAGGGAGGGCGGCAATCAGCCCCAGAATTTT.

The chain couples TRBV18 to TRBJ2-3; 7 bases line up with TRBD2. This CDR3 is 16 amino acids long. Germline CDR1 and CDR2: KGHSH and LQKENI. J lost 2 bases, V lost 4 bases, and 9 bases had no gene match. CDR3 region: CASSREAAGYTDTQYF. In nucleotides, the CDR3 is TGTGCCAGCTCACGAGAGGCAGCGGGGTACACAGATACGCAGTATTTT.

CDR3 sequence: CASSSTSGGYGSPLHF. CDR3 DNA sequence: TGTGCCAGCAGCTCGACCTCAGGGGGCTACGGTTCACCCCTCCACTTT. This chain links TRBV5-8 with TRBJ1-6; 8 bases line up with TRBD1. Per germline, CDR1 SGHTS and CDR2 YDEGEE. V gave up 3 bases and J gave up 9 bases; unmatched junction bases: 11. This CDR3 region has 16 residues.

This clone was counted between two and nine times. The chain links TRBV6-5 to TRBJ1-1; TRBD1 is a possible D gene (5 bases). The germline gives CDR1 MNHEY, CDR2 SVGAGI. Trimming left V 0 bases short and J 4 bases short, with 9 bases between. This CDR3 has 14 residues. The DNA for the CDR3 is TGTGCCAGCAGTTACTCTACAGGTTTCACTGAAGCTTTCTTT. Translating it yields CASSYSTGFTEAFF.

This chain uses TRBV14 with TRBJ1-6, with unresolved D. CDR1 SGHDN and CDR2 FVKESK come from the germline V gene. V gave up 0 bases and J gave up 7 bases, with 7 bases separating them. This CDR3 has 14 amino acids. CDR3 protein: CASSQDLGNSPLHF. The CDR3 bases are TGTGCCAGCAGCCAAGATCTCGGGAATTCACCCCTCCACTTT. Based on the CDR3 plus reference TRBV14 and TRBJ1-6, the full variable domain is EAGVTQFPSHSVIEKGQTVTLRCDPISGHDNLYWYRRVMGKEIKFLLHFVKESKQDESGMPNNRFLAERTGGTYSTLKVQPAELEDSGVYFCASSQDLGNSPLHFGNGTRLTVT.

V gene TRBV19 combines with J gene TRBJ2-5; the D gene is possibly TRBD2 (6 bases). The CDR3 contains 13 residues. Germline V CDR1 and CDR2: LNHDA, SQIVND (reference sequence). The germline V and J ends were trimmed by 2 bases and 9 bases, with 13 bases remaining between them. The CDR3 spells CASSINKWRAQYF. CDR3 sequence (DNA): TGTGCCAGTAGTATAAACAAGTGGAGGGCCCAGTACTTC.

A note on this clone: Germline is not matched at one junction end, which may reflect a read error. The V call is TRBV28, the J call TRBJ1-5; TRBD1 matches at 9 bases. This CDR3 has 16 amino acids. Germline V gene data show CDR1 as MDHEN and CDR2 as SYDVKM. The CDR3 is CASSPGQGIGNQPQNF. The DNA of the CDR3 is TGTGCCAGCAGTCCGGGACAGGGTATCGGGAATCAGCCCCAGAATTTT.

This chain joins TRBV10-1 and TRBJ2-5, with 14 positions matching TRBD2. The CDR3 extends over 17 amino acids. Germline V gene sequence: CDR1 WNHNN, CDR2 SYGVQD (reference sequence). V was clipped by 6 bases and J by 1 base; unmatched bases: 7. DNA for the CDR3: TGCGCCAGCAGCCCCGGGACTAGCGGGGGTTCCCAAGAGACCCAGTACTTC. It encodes CASSPGTSGGSQETQYF.